Listed below are T cell receptor beta chains from one sample, sequenced in a study of blood T cell repertoires in COVID-19. The repertoire was sequenced with immunoSEQ multiplex PCR; TCRdb's copy has only in-frame clones and lacks some. The sample carries about 330,000 clones, about 82% recorded once. What was sequenced was peripheral blood. Receptors originate from a human donor in a cohort sampled during active COVID-19. Each CDR3 is given with its conserved first and last residue. D genes are given only for firm matches. Clone size appears in some rows only: once, few, many, or a class for an expanded clone.

CDR3aa,CDR3nt,abundance,j_gene,d_gene,len,v_gene
CASSFGVGTEAFF,TGTGCCAGCAGCTTCGGGGTTGGCACTGAAGCTTTCTTT,-,TRBJ1-1,-,13,TRBV7-7
CASSPYRGPYEQYF,TGTGCCAGTAGTCCATACAGGGGGCCCTACGAGCAGTACTTC,-,TRBJ2-7,TRBD1,14,TRBV19
CASSLGGLFNTF,TGTGCCAGCAGTTTAGGGGGACTATTCAACACCTTC,-,TRBJ1-2,-,12,TRBV12-3/TRBV12-4
CASSPSQRGGNEQFF,TGTGCCAGCAGTCCATCGCAGAGGGGAGGCAATGAGCAGTTCTTC,-,TRBJ2-1,-,15,TRBV7-8
CAIMETDTQYF,TGTGCCATCATGGAGACAGATACGCAGTATTTT,-,TRBJ2-3,-,11,TRBV10-3
CASSPGQGKTEAFF,TGTGCCAGCAGTCCCGGACAGGGAAAAACTGAAGCTTTCTTT,-,TRBJ1-1,TRBD1,14,TRBV27
CASGGTYSGANVLTF,TGTGCCAGCGGGGGGACGTACTCTGGGGCCAACGTCCTGACTTTC,-,TRBJ2-6,TRBD2,15,TRBV19
CASSQAGRLDYGYTF,TGTGCCAGCAGCCAAGCTGGGCGATTGGACTATGGCTACACCTTC,-,TRBJ1-2,-,15,TRBV14
CASSIVSTLGNTIYF,TGTGCCAGTAGTATAGTGTCCACTCTTGGAAACACCATATATTTT,-,TRBJ1-3,-,15,TRBV19
CASSFFGTGESEQYF,TGCGCCAGCAGCTTCTTTGGGACAGGGGAAAGTGAGCAGTACTTC,-,TRBJ2-7,TRBD1,15,TRBV5-1
CASSQPGAEAFF,TGTGCCAGCAGCCAACCCGGGGCTGAAGCTTTCTTT,-,TRBJ1-1,-,12,TRBV9
CAAESSYNSPLHF,TGTGCCGCGGAGAGCTCCTATAATTCACCCCTCCACTTT,-,TRBJ1-6,-,13,TRBV30
CASSPQGSTDTQYF,TGTGCCAGCAGCCCCCAGGGGAGCACAGATACGCAGTATTTT,-,TRBJ2-3,-,14,TRBV7-3
CASSGTGEETQYF,TGTGCCAGCAGCGGAACAGGGGAAGAGACCCAGTACTTC,-,TRBJ2-5,TRBD1,13,TRBV7-9
CASSPRGLQGYTF,TGTGCCAGCAGTCCCCGAGGGCTTCAGGGCTACACCTTC,-,TRBJ1-2,-,13,TRBV27
CASSGRTGGLYEKLFF,TGTGCCAGCAGCGGCAGGACAGGGGGGTTGTATGAAAAACTGTTTTTT,-,TRBJ1-4,TRBD1,16,TRBV11-1
CASSLGQDADEQYF,TGCGCCAGCAGCTTGGGACAGGATGCCGACGAGCAGTACTTC,-,TRBJ2-7,-,14,TRBV5-1
CSVAGQLKDTQYF,TGCAGCGTTGCAGGACAACTGAAAGATACGCAGTATTTT,few,TRBJ2-3,-,13,TRBV29-1
CASSPGLSMNTEAFF,TGTGCCAGCAGCCCCGGACTGAGCATGAACACTGAAGCTTTCTTT,many,TRBJ1-1,-,15,TRBV11-2
CASSMLPGTEAFF,TGTGCCAGTAGTATGCTCCCGGGCACTGAAGCTTTCTTT,-,TRBJ1-1,-,13,TRBV19
CAWSVQGTGRPEAFF,TGTGCCTGGAGTGTACAGGGGACAGGGAGGCCTGAAGCTTTCTTT,-,TRBJ1-1,TRBD1,15,TRBV30
CASRGGTGGTGNTIYF,TGTGCCAGCAGGGGCGGGACAGGGGGTACTGGAAACACCATATATTTT,-,TRBJ1-3,TRBD1,16,TRBV2
CAWRKLISYNEQFF,TGTGCCTGGAGGAAGCTGATCTCCTACAATGAGCAGTTCTTC,-,TRBJ2-1,-,14,TRBV30
CAISRSNTEAFF,TGTGCCATCAGTCGGTCGAACACTGAAGCTTTCTTT,-,TRBJ1-1,-,12,TRBV10-3
CASSQTGGLRDTQYF,TGTGCCAGCTCACAGACAGGGGGCTTGAGGGATACGCAGTATTTT,once,TRBJ2-3,TRBD1,15,TRBV18
CASSNPGQNGYTF,TGTGCCAGCAGCAATCCGGGACAGAACGGCTACACCTTC,-,TRBJ1-2,TRBD1,13,TRBV7-9
CASSETGTNSPLHF,TGCGCCAGCAGCGAAACAGGGACGAATTCACCCCTCCACTTT,few,TRBJ1-6,-,14,TRBV5-1
CASSLTRGETQYF,TGCGCCAGCAGCTTAACCCGAGGGGAGACCCAGTACTTC,-,TRBJ2-5,-,13,TRBV5-1
CASSLRGPDTQYF,TGTGCCAGCAGCTTAAGGGGTCCAGATACGCAGTATTTT,few,TRBJ2-3,-,13,TRBV11-3
CASSSGGAEFF,TGTGCCAGCAGTTCGGGGGGGGCGGAGTTCTTC,-,TRBJ2-1,TRBD2,11,TRBV12-3/TRBV12-4
CASSESGANSPLHF,TGTGCCAGCAGTGAATCAGGGGCCAATTCACCCCTCCACTTT,-,TRBJ1-6,-,14,TRBV25-1
CASSSAPHTQYF,TGTGCCAGCAGCTCCGCGCCACATACGCAGTATTTT,-,TRBJ2-3,-,12,TRBV12-3/TRBV12-4
CASSPGQGNQPQHF,TGTGCCAGCAGCCCGGGACAGGGGAATCAGCCCCAGCATTTT,-,TRBJ1-5,TRBD1,14,TRBV3-1/TRBV3-2
CASSKVDSEETQYF,TGTGCCAGTAGTAAAGTAGACTCCGAAGAGACCCAGTACTTC,once,TRBJ2-5,-,14,TRBV19
CASSLIPDYGYTF,TGTGCCAGCAGTTTAATCCCGGACTATGGCTACACCTTC,-,TRBJ1-2,-,13,TRBV12-3/TRBV12-4
CASSQALSYFNEQFF,TGTGCCAGCAGCCAAGCCTTATCCTATTTCAATGAGCAGTTCTTC,-,TRBJ2-1,-,15,TRBV14
CASSDGRDTQYF,TGTGCCAGCAGTGATGGGCGAGATACGCAGTATTTT,-,TRBJ2-3,-,12,TRBV6-4
CASSIGGNQPQHF,TGTGCCAGTAGTATCGGGGGAAACCAGCCCCAGCATTTT,-,TRBJ1-5,-,13,TRBV19
CASSSVGRATTEAFF,TGTGCCAGCAGCTCGGTGGGGAGAGCGACCACTGAAGCTTTCTTT,-,TRBJ1-1,-,15,TRBV7-9
CASSPGLAAIYEQYF,TGTGCCAGCAGCCCGGGACTAGCGGCGATATACGAGCAGTACTTC,-,TRBJ2-7,TRBD2,15,TRBV3-1/TRBV3-2
CASSLVQGGNTIYF,TGTGCCAGCAGCTTGGTGCAGGGAGGAAACACCATATATTTT,-,TRBJ1-3,-,14,TRBV5-6